Sequencing of this TCR beta chain was carried out in a study of blood T cell repertoires in COVID-19. The table came from immunoSEQ multiplex PCR; TCRdb's copy has only in-frame clones and leaves some out. The table records more than 200,000 clones, approximately 90% of them present only once. CDR3 length equals 15 residues. Germline CDR1 LGHNA, CDR2 YNFKEQ. The junction had 6 bases not matched to a gene; V was cut back by 1 base and J by 6 bases. Specimen: PBMCs or T cells enriched from blood (not recorded which). The TCR originated in a woman in her twenties or thirties with acute COVID-19. This chain uses TRBV4-2 with TRBJ2-1, with 7 bases aligning to TRBD1. DNA of the CDR3: TGTGCCAGCAGCCAAGTCGACAGGGATGGCAATGAGCAGTTCTTC. Residues: CASSQVDRDGNEQFF.